This T cell receptor beta chain was sequenced in a study of regulatory T cells in long-lasting Graves disease. Germline loops: CDR1 MNHNS, CDR2 SASEGT. Trimming cost V 8 bases and J 1 base, with 6 bases left between them. This CDR3 region has 11 residues. iRepertoire HTBI primers and Arm-PCR of CDR3 regions built TCR beta libraries. TCRdb fed the multiplex PCR reads into MiXCR, producing one record per CDR3 protein. The repertoire includes 370,000 or so distinct CDR3 sequences, 16% of them detected once, and over 20% sits in the top ten. Time point reported: newly diagnosed GD, antithyroid drugs for less than 3 months. TCR sequences were obtained from RNA taken from PBMCs. In this cohort, patients came from an endocrinology department located in Xi'an, China. This clonotype was seen many times. These data also formed part of another study, on T cells in Graves' hyperthyroidism and ophthalmopathy.

The clonotype comes from a woman between 18 and 29 years old with Graves disease. Sample: peripheral blood mononuclear cells (PBMCs), taken at new diagnosis, from a patient treated with antithyroid drugs. The V call is TRBV6-1, the J call TRBJ2-7; possible D gene TRBD2, 5 bases. The CDR3 is CASRDSYEQYF. CDR3 nucleotides: TGTGCCAGCCGGGATTCCTACGAGCAGTACTTC.